The 10 T cell receptor beta chains listed next were all sequenced from one sample in a study of cytomegalovirus exposure and HLA in healthy donors. The PCR was carried out with 60 Vbeta primers and 13 Jbeta primers. This table comes from immunoSEQ multiplex PCR, and its TCRdb copy is limited to in-frame clones, with some not included. The sample lists under 110,000 clones, around 75% occurring once. Source material: PBMCs. The receptors here all came from a male donor in good health and CMV-seropositive.

This chain joins TRBV2 and TRBJ1-1, with D possibly TRBD1 on 6 matching bases. Germline CDR1 SNHLY, CDR2 FYNNEI. V lost 7 bases and J 8 bases, leaving 17 bases between the germline ends. This CDR3 spans 13 amino acids. As DNA, the CDR3 is TGTGCCAGCACCGACGGGACACAGGCGGAAGCTTTCTTT. This gives the protein CASTDGTQAEAFF.

In its sample, this clone ranks as large. J is TRBJ2-1 and V is TRBV7-6; a possible D gene is TRBD2 (7 bases). Per the germline V gene, CDR1 is SGHVS and CDR2 is FNYEAQ. The CDR3 length is 14 residues. Trimming removed 5 bases from V and 8 bases from J, with 16 bases in between. The CDR3: CASSRGGGTDEQFF. The CDR3 DNA is TGTGCCAGCAGCCGGGGAGGGGGGACCGATGAGCAGTTCTTC.

The V and J genes are TRBV4-2 and TRBJ1-5; D not certain. The V end was cut by 0 bases, the J end by 1 base, with 7 bases between. Germline V gene lookup returns CDR1 LGHNA and CDR2 YNFKEQ. The CDR3 loop spans 15 amino acids. CDR3 amino acids: CASSQDSQSNQPQHF. As DNA, the CDR3 is TGTGCCAGCAGCCAAGATTCCCAGAGCAATCAGCCCCAGCATTTT.

V and J are TRBV7-9 and TRBJ2-7, with a weak D call TRBD1 (6 bases). Germline V gene sequence: CDR1 SEHNR, CDR2 FQNEAQ (reference sequence). The CDR3 spans 15 residues. V lost 5 bases and J lost 1, with 15 bases in between. The CDR3 DNA follows: TGTGCCAGCAGCCGAACCGGGACACGATCCTACGAGCAGTACTTC. This translates into CASSRTGTRSYEQYF.

This clone was picked up a small number of times. The V gene is TRBV7-9, the J gene TRBJ1-2, with TRBD1 as a possible D gene (6 bases). The CDR3 length is 16 residues. The V gene's germline CDR1 is SEHNR and CDR2 FQNEAQ (reference sequence). V was pared by 5 bases and J by 4 bases, with 20 bases between. The CDR3: CASSTAVTGNSYGYTF. Here the CDR3 DNA reads TGTGCCAGCAGCACTGCGGTTACAGGGAACTCCTATGGCTACACCTTC.

This clone appeared a few times. The chain employs TRBV14 and TRBJ2-7, with 7 bases identical to TRBD1. The CDR3 extends over 12 amino acids. Germline-derived CDR1 and CDR2 are SGHDN and FVKESK. With V trimmed by 4 bases and J by 12 bases, 9 bases remained unmatched. CDR3 loop: CASSLTGLDPYF. DNA for the CDR3: TGTGCCAGCAGCCTGACAGGGTTAGATCCGTACTTC.

The J gene is TRBJ2-7, the V gene TRBV27, with TRBD1 matching over 7 bases. V shed 6 bases, J shed 2 bases, and the junction held 4 bases outside the gene matches. CDR3 length: 13 amino acids. Per the germline V gene, CDR1 is MNHEY and CDR2 is SMNVEV (reference sequence). The CDR3 region is CASSSTGAYEQYF. The CDR3 DNA reads TGTGCCAGCAGCAGTACAGGGGCCTACGAGCAGTACTTC.

This rearrangement joins TRBV25-1 to TRBJ2-5; D is perhaps TRBD2 (6 bases). The germline V gene has CDR1 MGHDK and CDR2 SYGVNS. Trimming cost V 5 bases and J 2 bases, with 15 bases left between them. The CDR3 totals 15 residues. The CDR3 region has the DNA TGTGCCAGCAGTATACATCGCCGGGGGCAAGAGACCCAGTACTTC. It translates to CASSIHRRGQETQYF.

The V gene is TRBV7-2, the J gene TRBJ2-1; D possibly corresponds to TRBD2 (5 bases). Germline V gene data show CDR1 as SGHTA and CDR2 as FQGNSA. This CDR3 contains 17 residues. Trimming removed 0 bases at V and 6 bases at J, with 18 bases between. As DNA, the CDR3 is TGTGCCAGCAGCTTAGCCCAAACTAGGGCGGGTTTCAATGAGCAGTTCTTC. This gives the protein CASSLAQTRAGFNEQFF.

There are a few counts of this clone. The chain carries TRBV19 and TRBJ1-1; D not resolved. Between the trimmed V and J ends, which lost 5 bases and 5 bases, there was a span of 12 bases. CDR1 and CDR2 from the germline V gene are LNHDA and SQIVND (reference sequence). There are 13 residues in the CDR3. CDR3 amino acids: CASSPRSGTEAFF. The CDR3 region has the DNA TGTGCCAGTAGTCCACGGAGTGGTACTGAAGCTTTCTTT.